These 27 T cell receptor beta chains were all obtained from the same sample, sequenced in a study of OX40 agonist ivuxolimab in advanced cancers. The assay was immunoSEQ multiplex PCR, and TCRdb's table has in-frame clones only and misses some. Seen here are roughly 68,000 clones, more than 65% observed once, and the top ten hold under 2%. Source: CD4+ or CD8+ T cells sorted from blood, taken in a trial of the OX40 agonist ivuxolimab. These receptor sequences come from an adult with an advanced solid tumor such as melanoma, head and neck, liver or kidney cancer.

Here the CDR3 DNA reads TGTGCCAGTAATAAGCGGGAAAGGGCCGGGGAGCTGTTTTTT. Translating gives CASNKRERAGELFF. The rearrangement links TRBV19 to TRBJ2-2, with 7 bases identical to TRBD2. The germline V gene has CDR1 LNHDA and CDR2 SQIVND (reference sequence). V trimming: 7 bases; J trimming: 6 bases; junction bases outside the gene matches: 8. CDR3 length equals 14 residues.

This rearrangement joins TRBV5-5 to TRBJ2-5, with 8 nucleotides matching TRBD2. This CDR3 spans 14 amino acids. With 5 bases clipped from V and 2 bases from J, the junction kept 5 bases outside the gene matches. Germline CDR1 reads SGHKS; CDR2 reads YYEKEE (reference sequence). The CDR3 loop reads CASSLAGYQETQYF. In nucleotides, the CDR3 is TGTGCCAGCAGTTTAGCGGGATATCAAGAGACCCAGTACTTC.

CDR3 protein: CSLGLPEGDTQYF. Here the CDR3 DNA reads TGCAGCTTAGGGCTACCCGAGGGGGATACGCAGTATTTT. This sequence joins TRBV29-1 and TRBJ2-3, with D perhaps being TRBD1 or TRBD2 (5 bases each). V lost 8 bases to trimming and J lost 6 bases, with 18 bases between them. The CDR3 loop spans 13 amino acids. CDR1 is SQVTM, CDR2 ANQGSEA, per germline.

This clone was seen at least ten times. The chain has TRBV4-1 and TRBJ1-2, with D unclear. V was trimmed by 6 bases and J by 2 bases, leaving 10 bases between them. The germline V gene encodes CDR1 MGHRA and CDR2 YSYEKL. This CDR3 comprises 13 residues. In DNA form, the CDR3 reads TGCGCCAGCAGGGGTTGGGCCAACTATGGCTACACCTTC. It is translated as CASRGWANYGYTF.

This sequence joins TRBV10-3 and TRBJ2-7; D is perhaps TRBD1 (5 bases). The CDR3 sequence is 12 residues long. Germline-derived CDR1 and CDR2 are ENHRY and SYGVKD. V was pared by 6 bases and J by 1 base, with 7 bases between. The CDR3 DNA reads as TGTGCCATCAGCCCAGGGTCCTACGAGCAGTACTTC. It specifies CAISPGSYEQYF.

The chain couples TRBV5-5 to TRBJ1-3; possibly TRBD1 for D (5 bases). Germline V gene data show CDR1 as SGHKS and CDR2 as YYEKEE (reference sequence). Between the trimmed V and J ends, which lost 2 bases and 1 base, there was a span of 10 bases. CDR3 size: 15 residues. The CDR3 DNA reads as TGTGCCAGCAGCTTATACAGGATGTCTGGAAACACCATATATTTT. Its translation is CASSLYRMSGNTIYF.

CDR3 nucleotides: TGTGCCAGCAGCTTGGCCTCTTATGGCTACACCTTC. The encoded protein is CASSLASYGYTF. J is TRBJ1-2 and V is TRBV5-4; no definite D call. This CDR3 region has 12 residues. V was clipped by 0 bases and J by 5 bases, with 5 bases between them. The germline CDR1 and CDR2 sequences are SGHNT and YYREEE (reference sequence).

This clone was seen a handful of times. The chain links TRBV29-1 to TRBJ1-3; D remains ambiguous. The CDR3 is 11 amino acids. In germline, CDR1 is SQVTM, CDR2 ANQGSEA. V dropped 4 bases and J dropped 4 bases, with 5 bases sitting between them. The CDR3 nucleotides read TGCAGCGTTGCAAAGGGAAACACCATATATTTT. This codes for CSVAKGNTIYF.

This clone was counted a single time. The chain links TRBV5-1 to TRBJ2-5; 13 bases match TRBD2. The CDR3 is 16 residues long. Germline values: CDR1 SGHRS, CDR2 YFSETQ. Trimming took 3 bases from V and 5 from J; bases not matched to a gene: 7. The CDR3 spells CASSYVGLAGQETQYF. CDR3 DNA: TGCGCCAGCAGCTACGTGGGACTAGCGGGACAGGAGACCCAGTACTTC.

V usage is TRBV18 and J usage is TRBJ1-2, with D tentatively TRBD1 (5 bases). This CDR3 comprises 14 residues. Germline V gene lookup returns CDR1 KGHSH and CDR2 LQKENI. Trimming removed 0 bases at V and 2 bases at J, with 7 bases between. CDR3 nucleotides: TGTGCCAGCTCACCACCGAACAGGAACTATGGCTACACCTTC. As protein: CASSPPNRNYGYTF. The complete variable domain, with remaining parts taken from reference TRBV18 and TRBJ1-2, reads NAGVMQNPRHLVRRRGQEARLRCSPMKGHSHVYWYRQLPEEGLKFMVYLQKENIIDESGMPKERFSAEFPKEGPSILRIQQVVRGDSAAYFCASSPPNRNYGYTFGSGTRLTVV.

The rearrangement links TRBV23-1 to TRBJ2-5; D not certain. TRBV23-1 is classed as an ORF, of uncertain function. Trimming removed 0 bases from V and 5 bases from J, with 13 bases in between. The CDR3 loop spans 15 amino acids. DNA of the CDR3: TGCGCCAGCAGTCAATCATGGCGCCTGACGGAGACCCAGTACTTC. The encoded protein is CASSQSWRLTETQYF.

This clone was counted a few times. The V gene is TRBV5-1, the J gene TRBJ2-3; 12 nucleotides agree with TRBD1. Germline V CDR1 and CDR2: SGHRS, YFSETQ. The CDR3 consists of 16 residues. Trimming at V came to 3 bases and at J to 0 bases, leaving 2 bases not matched to a gene. CDR3 sequence (DNA): TGCGCCAGCAGCTCGGGACAGGGGGCGAGCACAGATACGCAGTATTTT. Protein product: CASSSGQGASTDTQYF.

This clone showed up just a few times. The chain couples TRBV7-4 to TRBJ2-5; D gene unclear. The germline gives CDR1 SGHVT, CDR2 SQSDAQ. The germline V and J ends were trimmed by 5 bases and 4 bases, with 23 bases remaining between them. There are 17 residues in the CDR3. CDR3 nucleotides: TGTGCCAGCAGCCCCCTGGGAAGGTCCCGCCGTAGAGAGACCCAGTACTTC. Its protein product is CASSPLGRSRRRETQYF.

The chain carries TRBV28 and TRBJ2-7; 14 bases match TRBD2. The CDR3 has 16 residues. Per the germline V gene, CDR1 is MDHEN and CDR2 is SYDVKM. J was trimmed by 1 base and V by 6 bases; bases with no gene match: 5. The chain's CDR3 is CASRTSGRDRSYEQYF. In DNA, the CDR3 is TGTGCCAGCAGGACTAGCGGGAGGGATCGATCCTACGAGCAGTACTTC.

In nucleotides, the CDR3 is TGTGCCAGCAGTGAACTAGCGGGAGGGGGTGAGCAGTTCTTC. It encodes CASSELAGGGEQFF. The V call is TRBV2, the J call TRBJ2-1; 12 nucleotides align to TRBD2. V dropped 2 bases and J dropped 9; count of bases not matched to a gene: 2. This CDR3 region has 14 residues. In germline, CDR1 is SNHLY, CDR2 FYNNEI.

The chain links TRBV18 to TRBJ1-5, with TRBD1 identical over 9 bases. The CDR3 is 17 residues long. The V segment lost 5 bases and the J segment 2 bases; nucleotides outside the gene matches: 10. The V gene's germline CDR1 is KGHSH and CDR2 LQKENI. CDR3 loop: CASSLTDRGWGNQPQHF. The CDR3 nucleotides read TGTGCCAGCTCATTGACGGACAGGGGATGGGGCAATCAGCCCCAGCATTTT.

V gene TRBV7-8 combines with J gene TRBJ2-1, with TRBD1 matching 8 bases. With 4 bases clipped from V and 3 bases from J, the junction kept 8 bases outside the gene matches. Germline CDR1 is SGHVS and CDR2 is FQNEAQ. The CDR3 has 16 residues. The CDR3: CASSYKRQGIYNEQFF. The CDR3 DNA sequence: TGTGCCAGCAGCTATAAACGACAGGGGATCTACAATGAGCAGTTCTTC. Supplemented by reference TRBV7-8 and TRBJ2-1, the full variable domain reads GAGVSQSPRYKVAKRGQDVALRCDPISGHVSLFWYQQALGQGPEFLTYFQNEAQLDKSGLPSDRFFAERPEGSVSTLKIQRTQQEDSAVYLCASSYKRQGIYNEQFFGPGTRLTVL.

The chain has TRBV28 and TRBJ1-4; D not resolved. There are 15 residues in the CDR3. The germline V and J ends were trimmed by 7 bases and 4 bases, with 16 bases remaining between them. Germline V CDR1 and CDR2: MDHEN, SYDVKM. The CDR3 sequence is CASTTWAGFNEKLFF. CDR3 DNA: TGTGCCAGCACCACCTGGGCGGGTTTTAATGAAAAACTGTTTTTT. The whole variable domain, remainder taken from reference TRBV28 and TRBJ1-4, is DVKVTQSSRYLVKRTGEKVFLECVQDMDHENMFWYRQDPGLGLRLIYFSYDVKMKEKGDIPEGYSVSREKKERFSLILESASTNQTSMYLCASTTWAGFNEKLFFGSGTQLSVL.

V is TRBV9 and J is TRBJ2-5, with 8 bases that match TRBD2. The CDR3 sequence is 15 residues long. The germline gives CDR1 SGDLS, CDR2 YYNGEE. V dropped 4 bases and J dropped 4; count of bases not matched to a gene: 9. CDR3 nucleotides: TGTGCCAGCAGCCGTACGGGAGGGCCATTAGAGACCCAGTACTTC. Its translation is CASSRTGGPLETQYF.

The gene calls are TRBV29-1 and TRBJ1-2; D remains ambiguous. The CDR3 has 12 amino acids. Trimming took off 1 base at V and 3 bases at J, with 6 bases between the two ends. CDR1 is SQVTM and CDR2 is ANQGSEA in the germline V gene. CDR3 DNA sequence: TGCAGCGTTGAAGGGGCTCACTATGGCTACACCTTC. Translation: CSVEGAHYGYTF.

This clone was found a few times. The chain joins TRBV7-9 to TRBJ1-1, with 8 positions matching TRBD1. This CDR3 has 14 residues. Germline V gene lookup returns CDR1 SEHNR and CDR2 FQNEAQ (reference sequence). V shed 2 bases and J 3 bases; nucleotides not matched to a gene: 2. The CDR3, as DNA: TGTGCCAGCAGCTTACAGGGGGCGGACACTGAAGCTTTCTTT. Encoded protein: CASSLQGADTEAFF.

The chain carries TRBV29-1 and TRBJ2-1; maybe TRBD2 (5 bases). Trimming left V 6 bases short and J 6 bases short, with 12 bases between. The V gene's germline CDR1 is SQVTM and CDR2 ANQGSEA. The CDR3 is 12 amino acids. CDR3 nucleotide sequence: TGCAGCGTATTGACGGGAATCAATGAGCAGTTCTTC. This encodes CSVLTGINEQFF.

The rearrangement joins TRBV5-1 to TRBJ2-5, with TRBD2 matching 7 bases. J was trimmed by 1 base and V by 1 base; bases with no gene match: 13. Germline V CDR1 and CDR2: SGHRS, YFSETQ. The CDR3 sequence is 18 residues long. As DNA, the CDR3 is TGCGCCAGCAGCTTGCGGACCCAGTCCTTAGCGGGCCAAGAGACCCAGTACTTC. Its translation is CASSLRTQSLAGQETQYF.

The chain links TRBV5-1 to TRBJ1-4, with 9 bases lining up with TRBD1. This CDR3 comprises 16 residues. Germline assignment: CDR1 SGHRS and CDR2 YFSETQ. Trimming at V came to 3 bases and at J to 11 bases, leaving 14 bases not matched to a gene. The CDR3 DNA reads as TGCGCCAGCAGCTCCCTTGAGGACAGGGGTACTAGTAAACTGTTTTTT. Its protein product is CASSSLEDRGTSKLFF.

The chain joins TRBV5-1 to TRBJ2-3; TRBD2 agrees at 7 bases. CDR3 length: 14 residues. Germline V CDR1 and CDR2: SGHRS, YFSETQ. With V trimmed by 4 bases and J by 4 bases, 6 bases remained unmatched. The CDR3 nucleotides are TGCGCCAGCAGCAGCGGGACTCGTCCAGATACGCAGTATTTT. Translating gives CASSSGTRPDTQYF.

The J gene is TRBJ2-1, the V gene TRBV27, with D tentatively TRBD1 or TRBD2 (7 bases each). Looked up from germline, CDR1 is MNHEY and CDR2 is SMNVEV (reference sequence). This CDR3 is built from 15 residues. Trimming pared 5 bases from V and 7 bases from J, leaving 18 bases between. The CDR3 DNA reads as TGTGCCAGCAGTCCAGGGGGGGCGGGAGCAAATGAGCAGTTCTTC. It specifies CASSPGGAGANEQFF.

This sequence joins TRBV19 and TRBJ1-3, with no clear D. V shed 4 bases and J shed 1 base, with 8 bases lying between them. Germline V gene data show CDR1 as LNHDA and CDR2 as SQIVND (reference sequence). This CDR3 is 14 amino acids long. The CDR3 coding sequence is TGTGCCAGTAGTACGCTTGCTTCTGGAAACACCATATATTTT. Translating gives CASSTLASGNTIYF.